Listed here are 8 T cell receptor beta chains from one sample, sequenced in a study of cytomegalovirus exposure and HLA in healthy donors. The PCR contained 60 Vbeta and 13 Jbeta primers. Clones were sequenced by immunoSEQ multiplex PCR, and TCRdb holds only the in-frame ones, with some missing. The sample records roughly 100,000 clones, 81% being singletons. The sequenced sample consisted of PBMCs. The receptors originated from a man aged 35-49 years in good health and CMV-seropositive.

CDR3 protein: CASSPQLDSNQPQHF. The CDR3 DNA reads as TGCGCCAGCAGCCCACAGTTAGATAGCAATCAGCCCCAGCATTTT. This chain joins TRBV4-1 and TRBJ1-5; D remains ambiguous. Trimming cost V 4 bases and J 0 bases, with 10 bases left between them. This CDR3 has 15 residues. The germline CDR1 and CDR2 sequences are MGHRA and YSYEKL.

As DNA, the CDR3 is TGTGCCAGCAGCCTAGGACAGCAACACTACGAGCAGTACTTC. Amino acids: CASSLGQQHYEQYF. The chain employs TRBV27 and TRBJ2-7; TRBD1 might be the D (6 bases). Germline lookup yields CDR1 MNHEY and CDR2 SMNVEV (reference sequence). The V and J ends lost 6 bases and 3 bases respectively, with 15 bases between them. The CDR3 loop spans 14 amino acids.

This chain joins TRBV5-1 and TRBJ2-6; D perhaps matches TRBD1 (6 bases). CDR3 length equals 16 residues. The germline V gene encodes CDR1 SGHRS and CDR2 YFSETQ. Deletions cut 0 bases from V and 3 bases from J, with 10 bases between. The DNA of the CDR3 is TGCGCCAGCAGCTTGGGTGCAGGGGATGGGGCCAACGTCCTGACTTTC. As protein: CASSLGAGDGANVLTF. Full variable domain (remainder filled in from reference TRBV5-1 and TRBJ2-6): KAGVTQTPRYLIKTRGQQVTLSCSPISGHRSVSWYQQTPGQGLQFLFEYFSETQRNKGNFPGRFSGRQFSNSRSEMNVSTLELGDSALYLCASSLGAGDGANVLTFGAGSRLTVL.

The chain couples TRBV6-1 to TRBJ1-3; D ambiguous. Trimming removed 2 bases at V and 0 bases at J, with 5 bases between. This CDR3 spans 14 amino acids. The germline gives CDR1 MNHNS, CDR2 SASEGT. The DNA of the CDR3 is TGTGCCAGCAGTGAAATGAGCTCTGGAAACACCATATATTTT. Translated: CASSEMSSGNTIYF.

This clone was seen a handful of times. The V call is TRBV7-3, the J call TRBJ1-1; maybe TRBD1 (5 bases). Trimming left V 5 bases short and J 4 bases short, with 14 bases between. The V gene's germline CDR1 is SGHTA and CDR2 FQGTGA. The CDR3 is 14 residues long. The chain's CDR3 is CASSLGTGVTEAFF. The CDR3 DNA sequence: TGTGCCAGCAGCCTGGGAACGGGGGTCACTGAAGCTTTCTTT.

In nucleotides, the CDR3 is TGTGCCAGCATCAGAGTACCGGGACTAGCGGGAAACGAGCAGTACTTC. Its protein product is CASIRVPGLAGNEQYF. J is TRBJ2-7 and V is TRBV21-1; the D call in the table, TRBD2, was not verified against the DNA. TRBV21-1 is assigned pseudogene status. This CDR3 has 16 amino acids.

This chain uses TRBV29-1 with TRBJ1-2; 8 bases match TRBD1. The CDR3 has 11 amino acids. V trimming: 2 bases; J trimming: 13 bases; junction bases outside the gene matches: 6. Germline V gene sequence: CDR1 SQVTM, CDR2 ANQGSEA. As DNA, the CDR3 is TGCAGCGTTGAAACCAGGGGGCGCGGCACCTTC. This translates into CSVETRGRGTF.

This chain uses TRBV4-2 with TRBJ2-7; 10 nucleotides align to TRBD2. The CDR3 has 15 residues. From germline, CDR1 is LGHNA and CDR2 YNFKEQ. The V segment lost 0 bases and the J segment 7 bases; nucleotides outside the gene matches: 6. The CDR3 protein is CASSQEAGGPYEQYF. CDR3 bases: TGTGCCAGCAGCCAAGAAGCGGGAGGGCCATATGAGCAGTACTTC.